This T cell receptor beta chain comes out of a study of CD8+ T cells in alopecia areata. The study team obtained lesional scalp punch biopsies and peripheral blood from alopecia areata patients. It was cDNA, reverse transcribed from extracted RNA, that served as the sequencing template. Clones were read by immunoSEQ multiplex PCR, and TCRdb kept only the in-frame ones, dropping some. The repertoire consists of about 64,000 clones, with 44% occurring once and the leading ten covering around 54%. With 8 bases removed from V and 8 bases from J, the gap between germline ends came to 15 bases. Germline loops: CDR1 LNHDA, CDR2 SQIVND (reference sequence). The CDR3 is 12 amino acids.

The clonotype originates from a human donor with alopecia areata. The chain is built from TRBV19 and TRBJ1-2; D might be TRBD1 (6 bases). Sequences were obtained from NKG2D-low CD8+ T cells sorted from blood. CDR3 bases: TGTGCCAGTCGGAGAGGGGGGGAAGGCTACACCTTC. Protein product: CASRRGGEGYTF.